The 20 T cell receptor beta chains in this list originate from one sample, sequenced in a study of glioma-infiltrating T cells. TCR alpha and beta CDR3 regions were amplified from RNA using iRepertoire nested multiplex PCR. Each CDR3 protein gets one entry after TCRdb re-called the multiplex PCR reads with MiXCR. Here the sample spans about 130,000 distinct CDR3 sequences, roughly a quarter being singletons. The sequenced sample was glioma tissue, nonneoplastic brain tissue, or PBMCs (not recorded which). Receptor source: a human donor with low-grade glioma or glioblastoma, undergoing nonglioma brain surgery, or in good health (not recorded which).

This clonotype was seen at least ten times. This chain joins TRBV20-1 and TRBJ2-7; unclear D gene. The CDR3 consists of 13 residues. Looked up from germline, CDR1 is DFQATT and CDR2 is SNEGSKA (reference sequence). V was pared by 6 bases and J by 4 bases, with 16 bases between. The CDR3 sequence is CSAGESSTYEQYV. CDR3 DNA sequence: TGCAGTGCCGGCGAGTCCTCCACATACGAGCAGTACGTC.

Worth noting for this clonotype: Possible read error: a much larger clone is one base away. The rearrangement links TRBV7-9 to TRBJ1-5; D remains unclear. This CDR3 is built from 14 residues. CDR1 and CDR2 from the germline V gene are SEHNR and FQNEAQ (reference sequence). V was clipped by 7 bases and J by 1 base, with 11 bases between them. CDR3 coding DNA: TGTGCCAGCAACCCACCGGGGAGCAATCAGCCCCAGCATTTT. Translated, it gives CASNPPGSNQPQHF. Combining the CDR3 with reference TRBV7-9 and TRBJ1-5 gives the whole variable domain DTGVSQNPRHKITKRGQNVTFRCDPISEHNRLYWYRQTLGQGPEFLTYFQNEAQLEKSRLLSDRFSAERPKGSFSTLEIQRTEQGDSAMYLCASNPPGSNQPQHFGDGTRLSIL.

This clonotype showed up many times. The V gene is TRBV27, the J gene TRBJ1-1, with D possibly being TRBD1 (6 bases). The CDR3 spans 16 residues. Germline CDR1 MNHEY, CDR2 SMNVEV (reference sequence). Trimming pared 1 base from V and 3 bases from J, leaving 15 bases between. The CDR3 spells CASSLWGTGLDTEAFF. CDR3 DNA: TGTGCCAGCAGTTTATGGGGTACAGGGCTCGACACTGAAGCTTTCTTT.

The DNA of the CDR3 is TGTGCCAGCAGTTCCCAGGGGCCACCCTACGAGCAGTACGTC. Its translation is CASSSQGPPYEQYV. The chain links TRBV6-1 to TRBJ2-7, with D possibly TRBD1 on 6 matching bases. Germline CDR1 and CDR2: MNHNS and SASEGT. Between the trimmed V and J ends, which lost 5 bases and 2 bases, there was a span of 13 bases. The CDR3 runs to 14 residues.

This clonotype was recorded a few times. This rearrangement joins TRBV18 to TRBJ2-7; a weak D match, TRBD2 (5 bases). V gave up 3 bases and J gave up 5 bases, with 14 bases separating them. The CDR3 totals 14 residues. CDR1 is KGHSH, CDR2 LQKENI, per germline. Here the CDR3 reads CASSPTPPGNEQYV. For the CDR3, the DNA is TGTGCCAGCTCACCCACTCCTCCCGGGAACGAGCAGTACGTC.

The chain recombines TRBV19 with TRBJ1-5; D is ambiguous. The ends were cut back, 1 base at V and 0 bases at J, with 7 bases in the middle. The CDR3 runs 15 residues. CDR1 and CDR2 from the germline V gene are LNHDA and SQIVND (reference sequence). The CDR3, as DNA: TGTGCCAGTAGTATAGCGGTAAATAGCAATCAGCCCCAGCATTTT. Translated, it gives CASSIAVNSNQPQHF.

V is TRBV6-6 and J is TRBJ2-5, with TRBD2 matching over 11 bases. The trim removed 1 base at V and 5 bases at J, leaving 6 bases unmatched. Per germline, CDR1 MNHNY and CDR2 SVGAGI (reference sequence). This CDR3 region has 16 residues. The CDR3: CASSYFTSGGVETQYF. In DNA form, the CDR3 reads TGTGCCAGCAGTTACTTCACTAGCGGGGGTGTTGAGACCCAGTACTTC.

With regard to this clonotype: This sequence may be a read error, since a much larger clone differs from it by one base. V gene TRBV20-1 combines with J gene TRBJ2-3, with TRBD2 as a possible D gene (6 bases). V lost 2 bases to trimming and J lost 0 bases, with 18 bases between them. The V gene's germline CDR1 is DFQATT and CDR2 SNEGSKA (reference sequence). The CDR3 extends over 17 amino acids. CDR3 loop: CSARFSWDWWSTDTQYF. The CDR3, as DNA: TGCAGTGCTAGATTTAGTTGGGACTGGTGGAGCACAGATACGCAGTATTTT.

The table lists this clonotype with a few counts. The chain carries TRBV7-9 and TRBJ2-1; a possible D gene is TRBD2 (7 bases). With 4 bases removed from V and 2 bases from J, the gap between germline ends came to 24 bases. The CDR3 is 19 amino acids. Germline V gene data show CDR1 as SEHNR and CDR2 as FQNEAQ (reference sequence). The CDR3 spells CASSSLGKGAGATYNEQFF. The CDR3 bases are TGTGCCAGCAGCTCGTTAGGGAAGGGTGCGGGGGCGACCTACAATGAGCAGTTCTTC. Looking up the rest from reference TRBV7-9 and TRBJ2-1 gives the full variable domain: DTGVSQNPRHKITKRGQNVTFRCDPISEHNRLYWYRQTLGQGPEFLTYFQNEAQLEKSRLLSDRFSAERPKGSFSTLEIQRTEQGDSAMYLCASSSLGKGAGATYNEQFFGPGTRLTVL.

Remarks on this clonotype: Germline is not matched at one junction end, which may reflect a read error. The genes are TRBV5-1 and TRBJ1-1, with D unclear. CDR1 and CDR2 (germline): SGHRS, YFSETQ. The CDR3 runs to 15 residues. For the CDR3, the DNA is TGCGCCAGCAGCTTCGCCTGGATGGCGAACGCTGAAGCTTTCTTT. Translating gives CASSFAWMANAEAFF.

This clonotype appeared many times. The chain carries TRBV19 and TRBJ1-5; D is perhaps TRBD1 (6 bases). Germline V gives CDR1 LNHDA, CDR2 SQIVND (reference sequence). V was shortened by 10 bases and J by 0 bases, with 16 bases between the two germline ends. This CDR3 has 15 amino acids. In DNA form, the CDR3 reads TGTGCCACCTGGGACACCGCCTATAGCAATCAGCCCCAGCATTTT. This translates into CATWDTAYSNQPQHF.

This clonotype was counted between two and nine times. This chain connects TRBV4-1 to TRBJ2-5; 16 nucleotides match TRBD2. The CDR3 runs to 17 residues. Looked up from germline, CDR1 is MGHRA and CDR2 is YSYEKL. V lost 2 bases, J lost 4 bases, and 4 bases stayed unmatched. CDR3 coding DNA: TGCGCCAGCAGCCAAAGGGGACTAGCGGGGGGGCGAGAGACCCAGTACTTC. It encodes CASSQRGLAGGRETQYF.

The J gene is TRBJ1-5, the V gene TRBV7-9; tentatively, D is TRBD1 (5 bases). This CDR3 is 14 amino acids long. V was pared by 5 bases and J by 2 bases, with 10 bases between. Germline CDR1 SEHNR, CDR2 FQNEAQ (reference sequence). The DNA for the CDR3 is TGTGCCAGCAGCGTCGGGACGGGCAATCAGCCCCAGCATTTT. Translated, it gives CASSVGTGNQPQHF.

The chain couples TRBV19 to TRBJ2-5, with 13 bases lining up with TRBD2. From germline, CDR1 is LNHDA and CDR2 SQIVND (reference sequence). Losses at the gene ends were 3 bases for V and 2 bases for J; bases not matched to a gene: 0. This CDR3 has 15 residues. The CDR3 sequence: CASSMGLAGQETQYF. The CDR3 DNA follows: TGTGCCAGTAGTATGGGACTAGCGGGGCAAGAGACCCAGTACTTC.

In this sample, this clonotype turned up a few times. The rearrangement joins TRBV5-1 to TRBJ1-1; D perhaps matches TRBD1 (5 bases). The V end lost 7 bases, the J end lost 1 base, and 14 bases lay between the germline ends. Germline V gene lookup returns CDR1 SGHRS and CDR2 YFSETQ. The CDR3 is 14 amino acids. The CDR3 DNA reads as TGCGCCAGCTACCGGGGCCCAGGGAACACTGAAGCTTTCTTT. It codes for CASYRGPGNTEAFF.

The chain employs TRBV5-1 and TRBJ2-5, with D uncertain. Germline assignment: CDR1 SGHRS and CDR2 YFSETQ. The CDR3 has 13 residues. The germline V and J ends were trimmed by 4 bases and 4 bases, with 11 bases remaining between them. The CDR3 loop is CASSPRQVETQYF. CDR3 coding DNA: TGCGCCAGCAGCCCCCGGCAGGTAGAGACCCAGTACTTC.

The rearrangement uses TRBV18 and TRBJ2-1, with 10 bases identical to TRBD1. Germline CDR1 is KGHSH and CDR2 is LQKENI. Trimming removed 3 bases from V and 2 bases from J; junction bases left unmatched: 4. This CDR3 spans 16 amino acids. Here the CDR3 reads CASSPLDRGPYNEQFF. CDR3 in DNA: TGTGCCAGCTCACCTCTCGACAGGGGGCCCTACAATGAGCAGTTCTTC.

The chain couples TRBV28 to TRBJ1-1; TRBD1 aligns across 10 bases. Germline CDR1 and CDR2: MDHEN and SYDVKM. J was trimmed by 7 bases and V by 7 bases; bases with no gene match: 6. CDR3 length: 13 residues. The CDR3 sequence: CASMTGGGIEAFF. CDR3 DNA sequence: TGTGCCAGCATGACAGGGGGCGGGATTGAAGCTTTCTTT.

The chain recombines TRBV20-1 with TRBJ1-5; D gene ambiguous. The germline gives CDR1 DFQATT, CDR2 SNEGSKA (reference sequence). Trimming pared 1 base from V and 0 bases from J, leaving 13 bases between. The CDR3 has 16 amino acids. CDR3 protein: CSARGPTAYSNQPQHF. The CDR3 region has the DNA TGCAGTGCTAGAGGACCGACGGCGTATAGCAATCAGCCCCAGCATTTT.

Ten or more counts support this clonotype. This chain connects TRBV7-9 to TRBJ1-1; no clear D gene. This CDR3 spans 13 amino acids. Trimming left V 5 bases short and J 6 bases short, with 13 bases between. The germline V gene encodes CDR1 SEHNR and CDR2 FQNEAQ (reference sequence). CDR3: CASSPTSPPEAFF. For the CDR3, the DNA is TGTGCCAGCAGCCCAACAAGCCCCCCTGAAGCTTTCTTT.